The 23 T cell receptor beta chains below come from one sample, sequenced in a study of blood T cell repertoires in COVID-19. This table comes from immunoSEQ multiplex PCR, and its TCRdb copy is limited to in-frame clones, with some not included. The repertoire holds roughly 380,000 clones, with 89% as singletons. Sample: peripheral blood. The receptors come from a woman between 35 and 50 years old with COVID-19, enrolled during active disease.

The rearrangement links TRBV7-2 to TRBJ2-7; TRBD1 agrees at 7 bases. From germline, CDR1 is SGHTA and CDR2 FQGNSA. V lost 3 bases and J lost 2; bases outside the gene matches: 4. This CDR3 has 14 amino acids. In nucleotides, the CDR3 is TGTGCCAGCAGCTTTAGACAGGGTACCTACGAGCAGTACTTC. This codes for CASSFRQGTYEQYF.

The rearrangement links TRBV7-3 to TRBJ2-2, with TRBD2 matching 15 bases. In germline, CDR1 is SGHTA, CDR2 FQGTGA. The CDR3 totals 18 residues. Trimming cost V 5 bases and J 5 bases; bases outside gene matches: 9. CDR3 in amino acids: CASSRGLAGGGRTGELFF. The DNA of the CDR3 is TGTGCCAGCAGCCGGGGACTAGCGGGAGGCGGGAGAACCGGGGAGCTGTTTTTT.

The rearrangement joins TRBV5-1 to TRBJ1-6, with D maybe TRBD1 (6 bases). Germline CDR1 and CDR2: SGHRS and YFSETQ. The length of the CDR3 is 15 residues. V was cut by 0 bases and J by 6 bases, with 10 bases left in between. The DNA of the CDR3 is TGCGCCAGCAGCTTGGGGACAGATACTAATTCACCCCTCCACTTT. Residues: CASSLGTDTNSPLHF.

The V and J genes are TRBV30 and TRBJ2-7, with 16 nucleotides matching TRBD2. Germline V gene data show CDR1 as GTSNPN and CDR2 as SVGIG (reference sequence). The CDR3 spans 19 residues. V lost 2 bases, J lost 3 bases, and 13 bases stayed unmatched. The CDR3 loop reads CAWSLSGTSGGAFFYEQYF. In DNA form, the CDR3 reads TGTGCCTGGAGTCTATCCGGGACTAGCGGGGGGGCCTTCTTCTACGAGCAGTACTTC.

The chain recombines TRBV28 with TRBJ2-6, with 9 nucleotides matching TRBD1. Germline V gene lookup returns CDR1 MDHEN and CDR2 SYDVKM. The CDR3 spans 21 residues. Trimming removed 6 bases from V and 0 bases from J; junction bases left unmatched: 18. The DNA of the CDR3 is TGTGCCAGCAGCCCTGTCCCGGGACAGGGAAATCTTAACTCTGGGGCCAACGTCCTGACTTTC. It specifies CASSPVPGQGNLNSGANVLTF.

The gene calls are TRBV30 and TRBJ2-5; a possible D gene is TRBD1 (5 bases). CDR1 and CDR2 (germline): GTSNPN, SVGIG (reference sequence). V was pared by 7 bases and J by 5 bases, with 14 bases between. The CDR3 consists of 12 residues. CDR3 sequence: CALLLGPETQYF. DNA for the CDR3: TGTGCCTTGTTGCTGGGGCCGGAGACCCAGTACTTC.

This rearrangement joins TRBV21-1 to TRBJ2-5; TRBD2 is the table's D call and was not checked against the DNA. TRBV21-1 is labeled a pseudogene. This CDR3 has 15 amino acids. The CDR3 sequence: CASRLAGGLGETQYF. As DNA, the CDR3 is TGTGCCAGCAGACTAGCGGGAGGTTTGGGGGAGACCCAGTACTTC.

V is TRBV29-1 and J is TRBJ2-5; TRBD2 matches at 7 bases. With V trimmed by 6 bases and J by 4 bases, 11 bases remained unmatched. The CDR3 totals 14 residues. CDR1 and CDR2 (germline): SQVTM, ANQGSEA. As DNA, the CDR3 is TGCAGCGTGGTGGGGGGGACGATTCGAGAGACCCAGTACTTC. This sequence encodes CSVVGGTIRETQYF.

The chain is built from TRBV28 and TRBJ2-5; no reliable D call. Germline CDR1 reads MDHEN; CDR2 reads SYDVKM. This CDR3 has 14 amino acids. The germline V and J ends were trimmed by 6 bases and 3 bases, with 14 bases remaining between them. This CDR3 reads CASSPSEPKETQYF. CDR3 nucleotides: TGTGCCAGCAGCCCCAGTGAACCAAAAGAGACCCAGTACTTC.

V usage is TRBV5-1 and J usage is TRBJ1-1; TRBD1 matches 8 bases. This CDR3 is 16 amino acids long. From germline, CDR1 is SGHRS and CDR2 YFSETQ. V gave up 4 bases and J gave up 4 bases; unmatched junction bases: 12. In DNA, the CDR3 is TGCGCCAGCAGCAGGACAGGGTCGCGGATGAGCACTGAAGCTTTCTTT. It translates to CASSRTGSRMSTEAFF.

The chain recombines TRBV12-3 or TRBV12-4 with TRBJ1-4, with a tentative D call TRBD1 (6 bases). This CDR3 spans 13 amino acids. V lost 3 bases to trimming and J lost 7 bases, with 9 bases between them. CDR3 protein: CASSFTRGEKLFF. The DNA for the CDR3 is TGTGCCAGCAGTTTCACCAGGGGTGAAAAACTGTTTTTT.

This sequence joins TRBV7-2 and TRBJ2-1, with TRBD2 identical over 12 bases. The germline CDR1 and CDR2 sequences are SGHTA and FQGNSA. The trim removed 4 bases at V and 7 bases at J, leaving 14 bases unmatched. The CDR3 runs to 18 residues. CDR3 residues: CASSSPPGLAGLTNEQFF. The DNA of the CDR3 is TGTGCCAGCAGCTCCCCTCCCGGACTAGCGGGACTAACTAATGAGCAGTTCTTC. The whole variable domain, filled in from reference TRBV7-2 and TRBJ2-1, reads GAGVSQSPSNKVTEKGKDVELRCDPISGHTALYWYRQSLGQGLEFLIYFQGNSAPDKSGLPSDRFSAERTGGSVSTLTIQRTQQEDSAVYLCASSSPPGLAGLTNEQFFGPGTRLTVL.

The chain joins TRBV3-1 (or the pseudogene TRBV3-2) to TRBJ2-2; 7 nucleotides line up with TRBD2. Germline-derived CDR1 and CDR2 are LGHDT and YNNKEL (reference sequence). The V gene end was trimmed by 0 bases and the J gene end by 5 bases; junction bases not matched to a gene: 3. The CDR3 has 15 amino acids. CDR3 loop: CASSQEREGTGELFF. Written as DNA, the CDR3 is TGTGCCAGCAGCCAAGAGAGGGAGGGGACCGGGGAGCTGTTTTTT.

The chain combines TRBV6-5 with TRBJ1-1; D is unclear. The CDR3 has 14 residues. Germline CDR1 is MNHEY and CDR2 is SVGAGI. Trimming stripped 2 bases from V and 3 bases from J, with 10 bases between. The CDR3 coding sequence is TGTGCCAGCAGTTACGAGGGATTGTACACTGAAGCTTTCTTT. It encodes CASSYEGLYTEAFF.

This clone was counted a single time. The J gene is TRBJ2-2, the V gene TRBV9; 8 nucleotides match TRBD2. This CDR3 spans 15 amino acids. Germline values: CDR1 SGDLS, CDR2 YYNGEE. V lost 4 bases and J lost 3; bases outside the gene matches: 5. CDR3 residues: CASSSSGGDTGELFF. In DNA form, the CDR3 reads TGTGCCAGCAGCTCCAGCGGGGGAGACACCGGGGAGCTGTTTTTT.

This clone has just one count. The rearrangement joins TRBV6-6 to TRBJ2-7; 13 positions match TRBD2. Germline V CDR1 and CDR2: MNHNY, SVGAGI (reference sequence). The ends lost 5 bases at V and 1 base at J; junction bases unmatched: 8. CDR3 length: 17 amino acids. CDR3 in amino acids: CASSPGLAGRRSYEQYF. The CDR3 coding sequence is TGTGCCAGCAGTCCGGGACTAGCGGGACGGAGGTCCTACGAGCAGTACTTC.

The CDR3: CASSSQGINYGYTF. DNA of the CDR3: TGTGCCAGCAGCTCACAGGGGATAAACTATGGCTACACCTTC. The gene calls are TRBV7-8 and TRBJ1-2; 7 bases fit TRBD1. The CDR3 has 14 amino acids. CDR1 and CDR2 (germline): SGHVS, FQNEAQ. Trimming removed 4 bases from V and 2 bases from J; junction bases left unmatched: 4.

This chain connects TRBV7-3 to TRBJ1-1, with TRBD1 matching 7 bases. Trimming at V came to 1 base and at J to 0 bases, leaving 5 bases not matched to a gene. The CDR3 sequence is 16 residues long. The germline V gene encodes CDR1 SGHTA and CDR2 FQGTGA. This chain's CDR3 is CASSLNRGKLNTEAFF. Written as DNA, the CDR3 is TGTGCCAGCAGCTTAAACAGGGGAAAGTTGAACACTGAAGCTTTCTTT.

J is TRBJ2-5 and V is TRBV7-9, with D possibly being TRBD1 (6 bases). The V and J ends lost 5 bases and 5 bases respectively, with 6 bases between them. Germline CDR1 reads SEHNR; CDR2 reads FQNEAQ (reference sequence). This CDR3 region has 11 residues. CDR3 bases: TGTGCCAGCAGCCAGGGGGAGACCCAGTACTTC. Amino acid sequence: CASSQGETQYF.

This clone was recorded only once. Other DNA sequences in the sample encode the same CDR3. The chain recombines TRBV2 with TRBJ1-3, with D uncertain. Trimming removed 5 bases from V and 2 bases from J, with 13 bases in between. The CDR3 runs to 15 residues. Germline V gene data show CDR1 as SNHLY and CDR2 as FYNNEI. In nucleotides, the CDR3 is TGTGCCAGCAGTCTCTCGGAGGTCCCTGGAAACACCATATATTTT. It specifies CASSLSEVPGNTIYF.

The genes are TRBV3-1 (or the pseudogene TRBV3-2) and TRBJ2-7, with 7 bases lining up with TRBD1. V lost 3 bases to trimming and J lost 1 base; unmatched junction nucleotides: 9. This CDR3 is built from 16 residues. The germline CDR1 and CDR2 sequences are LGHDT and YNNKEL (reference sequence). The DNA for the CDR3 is TGTGCCAGCAGCCAGGAAAGGTTACAGGGGTCCTACGAGCAGTACTTC. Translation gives CASSQERLQGSYEQYF.

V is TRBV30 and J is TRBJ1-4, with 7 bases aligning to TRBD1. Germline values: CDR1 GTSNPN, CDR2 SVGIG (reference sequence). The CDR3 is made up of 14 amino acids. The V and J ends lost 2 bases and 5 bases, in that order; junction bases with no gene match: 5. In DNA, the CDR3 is TGTGCCTGGAGTCGGGGACAGTTCAATGAAAAACTGTTTTTT. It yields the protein CAWSRGQFNEKLFF.

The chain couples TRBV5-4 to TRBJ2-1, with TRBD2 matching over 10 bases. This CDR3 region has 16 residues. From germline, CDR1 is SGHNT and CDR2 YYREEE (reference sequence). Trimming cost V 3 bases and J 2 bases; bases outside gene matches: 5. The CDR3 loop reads CASSWSSGRAYNEQFF. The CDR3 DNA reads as TGTGCCAGCAGCTGGTCGAGCGGGAGGGCCTACAATGAGCAGTTCTTC.